This T cell receptor (beta chain) emerged from a study of blood T cell repertoires in COVID-19. In the study overall: The United States, Italy and Spain were the sources of the acute and convalescent COVID-19 samples. PBMCs, B-cell-depleted T cells, or T cells provided the cDNA or gDNA that made up the material.

Original handling: It was from reference gene primer amplification that nucleated cell counts were estimated. Profiling relied on immunoSEQ multiplex PCR, and the TCRdb table lists in-frame clones only, not all of them. D and trimming were read from the DNA, whereas the V and J calls and clone size are those reported in that table. Altogether 140,000 or so clones are present, about 83% being singletons, with the ten largest covering 8.6%. Germline CDR1 and CDR2: LGHNA and YSLEER. This CDR3 has 16 residues. V was trimmed by 0 bases and J by 4 bases, leaving 16 bases between them. The receptor was isolated from a woman aged 50 to 60 with active or convalescent COVID-19. Specimen: peripheral blood. The genes are TRBV4-3 and TRBJ2-7; perhaps TRBD2 as D (5 bases). CDR3 residues: CASSQDIGEKAYEQYF. DNA for the CDR3: TGCGCCAGCAGCCAAGATATCGGGGAAAAGGCTTACGAGCAGTACTTC.